The present T cell receptor (beta chain) was sequenced within a study of cytomegalovirus exposure and HLA in healthy donors. Trimming left V 4 bases short and J 6 bases short, with 9 bases between. Germline values: CDR1 MDHEN, CDR2 SYDVKM. The CDR3 has 13 residues. The PCR made use of 60 Vbeta and 13 Jbeta primers. TCRdb keeps only in-frame clones here, not all; method: immunoSEQ multiplex PCR. Of under 200,000 clones listed, 75% to 85% are singletons. This sequence was found in a man aged 30 to 45 in good health and CMV-seronegative. Input material: PBMCs. The chain couples TRBV28 to TRBJ1-4, with D perhaps matching TRBD1 (5 bases). The DNA of the CDR3 is TGTGCCAGCAGTTACCCGGGGGATGAAAAACTGTTTTTT. This sequence encodes CASSYPGDEKLFF.